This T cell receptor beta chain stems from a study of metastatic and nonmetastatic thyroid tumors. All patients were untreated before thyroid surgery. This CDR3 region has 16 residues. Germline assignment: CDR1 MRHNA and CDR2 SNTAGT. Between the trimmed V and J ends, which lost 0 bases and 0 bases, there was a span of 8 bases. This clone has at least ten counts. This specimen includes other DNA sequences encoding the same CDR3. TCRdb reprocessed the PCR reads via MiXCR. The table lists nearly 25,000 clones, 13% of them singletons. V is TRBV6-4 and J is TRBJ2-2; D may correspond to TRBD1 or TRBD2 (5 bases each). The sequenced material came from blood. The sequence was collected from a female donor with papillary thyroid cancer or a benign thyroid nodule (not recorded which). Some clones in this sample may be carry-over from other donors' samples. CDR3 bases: TGTGCCAGCAGTGACTCATGGGGGACGAACACCGGGGAGCTGTTTTTT. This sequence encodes CASSDSWGTNTGELFF.